This entry is about one T cell receptor (beta chain). Its specificity is not known. This sample was included in a study of T cells in localized non-small cell lung cancer. Notes on the study in general: Tumor showed lower T cell clonality than uninvolved adjacent lung, where it was highest.

Generated by immunoSEQ multiplex PCR, the TCRdb table keeps only in-frame clones and is missing some. The sample yields more than 15,000 clones, around 89% seen once. Germline CDR1 reads SQVTM; CDR2 reads ANQGSEA. V lost 3 bases and J lost 1, with 12 bases in between. This CDR3 comprises 14 residues. V is TRBV29-1 and J is TRBJ1-1; D unclear. The starting material was peripheral blood, obtained before any cancer treatment. The TCR originated in a man aged 40-75 years with stage I lung adenocarcinoma. DNA of the CDR3: TGCAGCGTTGATTCACTTAAGAGGAACACTGAAGCTTTCTTT. Protein: CSVDSLKRNTEAFF.